This T cell receptor beta chain derives from a study of identifying expanded T cells in peripheral blood. Overall study findings and caveats: Technical replicates showed approximately 1.2 changed clones; about 2 weeks about 16.4; four weeks 19.

In regard to this clone: Its antigen is unknown.

The data were produced by immunoSEQ multiplex PCR, yet TCRdb's version contains in-frame clones alone and is incomplete. The table lists roughly 100,000 clones, almost 90% of them singletons. The CDR3 has 20 residues. Per the germline V gene, CDR1 is LNHNV and CDR2 is YYDKDF (reference sequence). V trimming: 0 bases; J trimming: 4 bases; junction bases outside the gene matches: 19. This receptor was obtained from a person between 18 and 75 years old in good health. Sequences were obtained from blood. The rearrangement joins TRBV15 to TRBJ2-3; 7 bases agree with TRBD1. CDR3 sequence: CATSRDQGDKGFEESDTQYF. CDR3 nucleotides: TGTGCCACCAGCAGAGATCAGGGGGACAAGGGTTTCGAGGAGTCAGATACGCAGTATTTT.